This T cell receptor beta chain was observed in a study of Tregs in tolerant kidney transplant recipients. Study-level points and caveats: Some patients' samples used different primers over time, so nucleotide sequences weren't comparable.

As regards this clone: Its antigen is unidentified.

Only in-frame clones appear in the TCRdb table, and some are missing; sequencing was by immunoSEQ multiplex PCR. This sample carries 14,000 to 15,000 clones, around 77% of them seen once, and the ten largest clones take roughly 1.7%. The sample in question was Tregs from blood, obtained before the transplant. The TCR sequence derives from a human donor who received a combined kidney and bone marrow transplant.

CDR3 protein: CASSPSEGATSYNEQFF. The CDR3 bases are TGCGCCAGCAGTCCCTCCGAGGGGGCGACGTCGTACAATGAGCAGTTCTTC. The chain couples TRBV23-1 to TRBJ2-1, with 7 positions matching TRBD1. TRBV23-1 is labeled an ORF, and its function is uncertain. The CDR3 covers 17 residues. The V and J ends lost 4 bases and 4 bases, in that order; junction bases with no gene match: 13.